A single sample gave rise to the 31 T cell receptor beta chains below, sequenced in a study of blood T cell repertoires in COVID-19 (dated by TCRdb to 2020 to 2021). Preparation of the library involved the immunoSEQ multiplex PCR assay. Held by TCRdb, this immuneACCESS table contains in-frame sequences only and omits some clones. Under half of the omission traces to an unresolved V gene where checked; the cause of the rest is unknown. For this sample there are approximately 100,000 clones; approximately 92% appear just once. 5.7% of the sample is taken by the ten largest. The specimen sequenced was peripheral blood. Receptors originate from a man aged 50 to 60 with active COVID-19.

The rearrangement links TRBV19 to TRBJ2-1; a weak D match, TRBD1 (6 bases). V lost 1 base, J lost 8 bases, and 18 bases lay in between. CDR3 size: 16 residues. The germline CDR1 and CDR2 sequences are LNHDA and SQIVND (reference sequence). The chain's CDR3 is CASSIAAPRGQDEQFF. The DNA for the CDR3 is TGTGCCAGTAGTATAGCGGCCCCCCGGGGACAAGATGAGCAGTTCTTC.

The chain uses TRBV30 and TRBJ1-1; D uncertain. V gave up 0 bases and J gave up 4 bases, with 6 bases separating them. Germline assignment: CDR1 GTSNPN and CDR2 SVGIG (reference sequence). The CDR3 totals 12 residues. The CDR3 loop reads CAWSVEGTEAFF. The DNA of the CDR3 is TGTGCCTGGAGTGTAGAGGGCACTGAAGCTTTCTTT.

This chain connects TRBV9 to TRBJ1-2; unclear D gene. Germline V gives CDR1 SGDLS, CDR2 YYNGEE. Trimming removed 4 bases from V and 8 bases from J, with 24 bases in between. This CDR3 comprises 16 residues. The CDR3, as DNA: TGTGCCAGCAGCCCCGGACTCGAGAAAACTATGCAAGGCTACACCTTC. Protein: CASSPGLEKTMQGYTF.

The chain recombines TRBV7-8 with TRBJ2-7, with TRBD2 matching 10 bases. This CDR3 contains 15 residues. J lost 6 bases, V lost 2 bases, and 7 bases had no gene match. CDR1 is SGHVS, CDR2 FQNEAQ, per germline. This chain's CDR3 is CASSLLASGSSEQYF. In nucleotides, the CDR3 is TGTGCCAGCAGCTTACTGGCTAGCGGGAGTTCCGAGCAGTACTTC. The complete variable domain, with remaining parts taken from reference TRBV7-8 and TRBJ2-7, reads GAGVSQSPRYKVAKRGQDVALRCDPISGHVSLFWYQQALGQGPEFLTYFQNEAQLDKSGLPSDRFFAERPEGSVSTLKIQRTQQEDSAVYLCASSLLASGSSEQYFGPGTRLTVT.

This rearrangement joins TRBV28 to TRBJ1-4; 9 nucleotides line up with TRBD1. This CDR3 region has 15 residues. Germline CDR1 reads MDHEN; CDR2 reads SYDVKM. V was clipped by 1 base and J by 5 bases; unmatched bases: 2. The DNA of the CDR3 is TGTGCCAGCAGTTTATCGGGGACAGGGAATGAAAAACTGTTTTTT. It translates to CASSLSGTGNEKLFF.

CDR3 in amino acids: CASSPRDSYSNQPQHF. The CDR3 region has the DNA TGTGCCAGCTCACCCCGGGACAGTTATAGCAATCAGCCCCAGCATTTT. V and J are TRBV18 and TRBJ1-5; TRBD1 aligns across 7 bases. The junction had 5 bases not matched to a gene; V was cut back by 3 bases and J by 0 bases. The CDR3 is 16 amino acids. Germline CDR1 reads KGHSH; CDR2 reads LQKENI.

The chain employs TRBV28 and TRBJ1-5; 8 positions agree with TRBD1. Trimming took 5 bases from V and 9 from J; bases not matched to a gene: 9. The CDR3 is 14 amino acids. Germline CDR1 is MDHEN and CDR2 is SYDVKM. The CDR3 sequence is CASSIPQGARPQHF. CDR3 sequence (DNA): TGTGCCAGCAGTATCCCTCAGGGGGCGCGGCCCCAGCATTTT.

This rearrangement joins TRBV2 to TRBJ1-4; D not resolved. The ends were cut back, 2 bases at V and 4 bases at J, with 8 bases in the middle. CDR3 size: 14 residues. The germline V gene encodes CDR1 SNHLY and CDR2 FYNNEI. CDR3 DNA: TGTGCCAGCAGTGAAAGGGAGTATAATGAAAAACTGTTTTTT. This gives the protein CASSEREYNEKLFF. The full variable domain, rest sourced from reference TRBV2 and TRBJ1-4, is EPEVTQTPSHQVTQMGQEVILRCVPISNHLYFYWYRQILGQKVEFLVSFYNNEISEKSEIFDDQFSVERPDGSNFTLKIRSTKLEDSAMYFCASSEREYNEKLFFGSGTQLSVL.

The genes are TRBV4-1 and TRBJ2-7; 11 bases align to TRBD2. This CDR3 comprises 16 residues. V shed 3 bases, J shed 2 bases, and the junction held 6 bases outside the gene matches. In germline, CDR1 is MGHRA, CDR2 YSYEKL. The CDR3 loop reads CASSHRKTSGTYEQYF. The CDR3 bases are TGCGCCAGCAGCCACCGAAAGACTAGCGGGACCTACGAGCAGTACTTC.

The genes are TRBV6-6 and TRBJ2-7; D may be TRBD1 (6 bases). This CDR3 region has 16 residues. Germline values: CDR1 MNHNY, CDR2 SVGAGI (reference sequence). The CDR3 bases are TGTGCTTCTCAAGGTCAGGGGCGGATCCCTCCATACGAGCAGTACTTC. The encoded protein is CASQGQGRIPPYEQYF.

The rearrangement joins TRBV7-2 to TRBJ2-1; 12 nucleotides agree with TRBD2. The V segment lost 6 bases and the J segment 10 bases; nucleotides outside the gene matches: 10. The CDR3 is 15 amino acids. Germline V CDR1 and CDR2: SGHTA, FQGNSA. This chain's CDR3 is CASRIGGLAGGEQFF. The DNA of the CDR3 is TGTGCCAGCAGAATAGGAGGGCTAGCGGGAGGGGAGCAGTTCTTC.

The J gene is TRBJ2-3, the V gene TRBV5-4, with a tentative D call TRBD1 (6 bases). Germline CDR1 is SGHNT and CDR2 is YYREEE (reference sequence). The germline V and J ends were trimmed by 4 bases and 2 bases, with 14 bases remaining between them. The CDR3 extends over 15 amino acids. The CDR3 loop reads CASSSTRGNTDTQYF. CDR3 in DNA: TGTGCCAGCAGCAGCACTAGGGGGAACACAGATACGCAGTATTTT.

V and J are TRBV2 and TRBJ2-7; 10 nucleotides align to TRBD1. This CDR3 is 16 amino acids long. CDR1 is SNHLY, CDR2 FYNNEI, per germline. V lost 7 bases to trimming and J lost 2 bases; unmatched junction nucleotides: 11. This CDR3 is CASILAPGQGTYEQYF. The CDR3 DNA reads as TGTGCCAGCATTCTAGCCCCGGGACAGGGGACCTACGAGCAGTACTTC.

The chain recombines TRBV28 with TRBJ2-2; the D gene is possibly TRBD2 (5 bases). The V gene lost 5 bases and the J gene lost 7 bases, with 23 bases spanning the gap. The CDR3 is made up of 17 amino acids. Germline V gene lookup returns CDR1 MDHEN and CDR2 SYDVKM. The CDR3 here is CASSDPALPDGVGELFF. The CDR3 region has the DNA TGTGCCAGCAGTGATCCGGCCCTCCCTGACGGGGTCGGGGAGCTGTTTTTT.

The chain joins TRBV7-2 to TRBJ2-1; weak D call: TRBD1 (6 bases). The V and J ends lost 6 bases and 0 bases respectively, with 9 bases between them. The CDR3 is 14 amino acids. Germline CDR1 and CDR2: SGHTA and FQGNSA. CDR3 sequence reads: CASRSRGSYNEQFF. The CDR3 DNA reads TGTGCCAGCAGAAGCAGGGGCTCCTACAATGAGCAGTTCTTC.

The genes are TRBV5-8 and TRBJ1-1; 9 bases align to TRBD1. Germline CDR1 SGHTS, CDR2 YDEGEE. The CDR3 extends over 13 amino acids. J was trimmed by 3 bases and V by 7 bases; bases with no gene match: 4. CDR3 residues: CASGQGRDTEAFF. The CDR3 DNA follows: TGTGCCAGCGGACAGGGGAGGGACACTGAAGCTTTCTTT. Full variable domain (missing parts from reference TRBV5-8 and TRBJ1-1): EAGVTQSPTHLIKTRGQQATLRCSPISGHTSVYWYQQALGLGLQFLLWYDEGEERNRGNFPPRFSGRQFPNYSSELNVNALELEDSALYLCASGQGRDTEAFFGQGTRLTVV.

The chain is built from TRBV19 and TRBJ1-5; TRBD1 matches at 10 bases. CDR1 and CDR2 (germline): LNHDA, SQIVND (reference sequence). Trimming cost V 3 bases and J 4 bases; bases outside gene matches: 0. CDR3 length equals 14 residues. CDR3 in amino acids: CASSMDRGNQPQHF. As DNA, the CDR3 is TGTGCCAGTAGTATGGACAGGGGGAATCAGCCCCAGCATTTT.

This chain connects TRBV12-3 or TRBV12-4 to TRBJ1-3; D is possibly TRBD1 (5 bases). Trimming removed 3 bases from V and 8 bases from J, with 11 bases in between. The CDR3 covers 13 residues. The CDR3 nucleotides read TGTGCCAGCAGTTTGGTAGGGGAAGACACCATATATTTT. Encoded protein: CASSLVGEDTIYF.

The V gene is TRBV28, the J gene TRBJ2-7; 16 nucleotides match TRBD2. V was pared by 3 bases and J by 1 base, with 9 bases of the junction left unmatched. The CDR3 runs to 19 residues. The germline V gene encodes CDR1 MDHEN and CDR2 SYDVKM. In nucleotides, the CDR3 is TGTGCCAGCAGTTTGTCCGGGACTAGCGGGAGGGGGAGTTCCTACGAGCAGTACTTC. Encoded protein: CASSLSGTSGRGSSYEQYF.

V and J are TRBV6-5 and TRBJ2-7; TRBD1 might be the D (6 bases). Looked up from germline, CDR1 is MNHEY and CDR2 is SVGAGI. The CDR3 has 11 amino acids. The ends were cut back, 6 bases at V and 7 bases at J, with 10 bases in the middle. For the CDR3, the DNA is TGTGCCAGCAGGGGGGCAGGGGAGCAGTACTTC. This gives the protein CASRGAGEQYF.

V gene TRBV15 combines with J gene TRBJ2-1; 10 bases are shared with TRBD2. The junction had 4 bases not matched to a gene; V was cut back by 1 base and J by 4 bases. The CDR3 totals 16 residues. The V gene's germline CDR1 is LNHNV and CDR2 YYDKDF (reference sequence). This CDR3 reads CATSRAPAGGYNEQFF. CDR3 nucleotides: TGTGCCACCAGCAGAGCCCCAGCGGGAGGGTACAATGAGCAGTTCTTC.

V usage is TRBV29-1 and J usage is TRBJ1-1, with D tentatively TRBD1 (5 bases). The length of the CDR3 is 12 residues. The germline V gene has CDR1 SQVTM and CDR2 ANQGSEA. The V end lost 3 bases, the J end lost 7 bases, and 12 bases lay between the germline ends. CDR3 region: CSVEQGKREAFF. In DNA form, the CDR3 reads TGCAGCGTTGAGCAGGGAAAACGTGAAGCTTTCTTT.

The gene calls are TRBV7-9 and TRBJ2-2; a weak D match, TRBD1 (5 bases). This CDR3 region has 14 residues. Germline-derived CDR1 and CDR2 are SEHNR and FQNEAQ (reference sequence). Trimming removed 9 bases from V and 0 bases from J, with 11 bases in between. CDR3 DNA sequence: TGTGCCAGGACAGACCTTTCGAACACCGGGGAGCTGTTTTTT. This encodes CARTDLSNTGELFF.

This CDR3 reads CAWSVVRTIYGYTF. DNA of the CDR3: TGTGCCTGGAGTGTAGTCCGGACAATCTATGGCTACACCTTC. The chain employs TRBV30 and TRBJ1-2; perhaps TRBD1 as D (5 bases). V was trimmed by 0 bases and J by 4 bases, leaving 12 bases between them. The germline V gene encodes CDR1 GTSNPN and CDR2 SVGIG (reference sequence). This CDR3 is built from 14 residues.

This chain joins TRBV28 and TRBJ1-2, with TRBD1 as a possible D gene (5 bases). CDR3 length: 12 residues. Germline-derived CDR1 and CDR2 are MDHEN and SYDVKM. The V end was cut by 9 bases, the J end by 7 bases, with 15 bases between. This chain's CDR3 is CASTQGPGGYTF. The CDR3 DNA reads as TGTGCCAGTACCCAGGGCCCCGGTGGCTACACCTTC.

This clone occurred once. The chain recombines TRBV28 with TRBJ1-3; D is unresolved. The ends were cut back, 7 bases at V and 1 base at J, with 11 bases in the middle. This CDR3 contains 14 residues. Germline CDR1 MDHEN, CDR2 SYDVKM. The CDR3 DNA reads as TGTGCCAGCACCCCCGGTTTTTCTGGAAACACCATATATTTT. Residues: CASTPGFSGNTIYF. Looking up the rest from reference TRBV28 and TRBJ1-3 gives the full variable domain: DVKVTQSSRYLVKRTGEKVFLECVQDMDHENMFWYRQDPGLGLRLIYFSYDVKMKEKGDIPEGYSVSREKKERFSLILESASTNQTSMYLCASTPGFSGNTIYFGEGSWLTVV.

The chain uses TRBV28 and TRBJ1-2; no clear D gene. Germline CDR1 is MDHEN and CDR2 is SYDVKM. V dropped 8 bases and J dropped 8 bases, with 12 bases sitting between them. The CDR3 is 11 amino acids. Here the CDR3 reads CASAPRSGYTF. DNA for the CDR3: TGTGCCAGCGCACCGCGGAGCGGCTACACCTTC.

The rearrangement links TRBV3-1 (or the pseudogene TRBV3-2) to TRBJ1-2, with 10 positions matching TRBD1. This CDR3 has 16 amino acids. The V gene end was trimmed by 1 base and the J gene end by 3 bases; junction bases not matched to a gene: 5. Germline assignment: CDR1 LGHDT and CDR2 YNNKEL (reference sequence). The DNA of the CDR3 is TGTGCCAGCAGCCAAGTCGGGACAGGGGTCTACTATGGCTACACCTTC. It codes for CASSQVGTGVYYGYTF.

The chain joins TRBV28 to TRBJ1-5; tentative D call: TRBD1 (5 bases). With 6 bases removed from V and 6 bases from J, the gap between germline ends came to 12 bases. This CDR3 is built from 13 residues. Germline CDR1 and CDR2: MDHEN and SYDVKM. The CDR3 nucleotides are TGTGCCAGCAGGCCCGGACATCGTCAGCCCCAGCATTTT. It specifies CASRPGHRQPQHF.

V is TRBV5-1 and J is TRBJ2-5; D is uncertain. Germline V gene sequence: CDR1 SGHRS, CDR2 YFSETQ. The CDR3 runs 13 residues. Trimming stripped 1 base from V and 5 bases from J, with 9 bases between. The CDR3 nucleotides are TGCGCCAGCAGCTTGAATAGCTTCGAGACCCAGTACTTC. Translation: CASSLNSFETQYF. The whole variable domain, filled in from reference TRBV5-1 and TRBJ2-5, reads KAGVTQTPRYLIKTRGQQVTLSCSPISGHRSVSWYQQTPGQGLQFLFEYFSETQRNKGNFPGRFSGRQFSNSRSEMNVSTLELGDSALYLCASSLNSFETQYFGPGTRLLVL.

This chain joins TRBV24-1 and TRBJ2-3, with a possible D match to TRBD2 (6 bases). Deletions cut 2 bases from V and 1 base from J, with 15 bases between. Germline V lookup: CDR1 KGHDR, CDR2 SFDVKD. The CDR3 sequence is 17 residues long. Here the CDR3 DNA reads TGTGCCACCAGTGATTCGCCGTTAGCGGTACGCACAGATACGCAGTATTTT. Residues: CATSDSPLAVRTDTQYF.